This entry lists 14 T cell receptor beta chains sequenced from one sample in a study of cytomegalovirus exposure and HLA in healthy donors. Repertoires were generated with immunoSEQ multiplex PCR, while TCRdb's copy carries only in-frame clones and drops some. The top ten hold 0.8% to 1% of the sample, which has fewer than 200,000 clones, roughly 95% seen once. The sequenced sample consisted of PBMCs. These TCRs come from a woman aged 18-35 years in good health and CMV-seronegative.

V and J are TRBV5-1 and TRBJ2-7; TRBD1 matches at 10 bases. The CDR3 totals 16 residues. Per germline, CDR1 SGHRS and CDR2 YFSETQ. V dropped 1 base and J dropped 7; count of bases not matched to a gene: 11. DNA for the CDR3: TGCGCCAGCAGCTTGAAGATCAGACAGGGGGCAGGGGAGCAGTACTTC. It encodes CASSLKIRQGAGEQYF.

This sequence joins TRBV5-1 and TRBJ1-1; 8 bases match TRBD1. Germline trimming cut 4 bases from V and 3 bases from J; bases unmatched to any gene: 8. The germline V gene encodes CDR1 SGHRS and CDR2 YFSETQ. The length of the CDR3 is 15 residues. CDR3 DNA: TGCGCCAGCAGCACAGACAGGGGCGGGTACACTGAAGCTTTCTTT. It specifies CASSTDRGGYTEAFF.

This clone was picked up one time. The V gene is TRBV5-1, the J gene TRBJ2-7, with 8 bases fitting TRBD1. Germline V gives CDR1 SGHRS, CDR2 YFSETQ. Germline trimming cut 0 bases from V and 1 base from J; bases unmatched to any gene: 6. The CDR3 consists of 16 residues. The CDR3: CASSLGGQAGSYEQYF. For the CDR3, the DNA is TGCGCCAGCAGCTTGGGGGGACAGGCGGGGTCCTACGAGCAGTACTTC.

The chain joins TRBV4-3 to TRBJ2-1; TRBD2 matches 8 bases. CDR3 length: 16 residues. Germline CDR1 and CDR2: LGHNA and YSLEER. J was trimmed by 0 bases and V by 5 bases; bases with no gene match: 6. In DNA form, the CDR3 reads TGCGCCAGCAGCGACTTAGCGGGGTCCTCCTACAATGAGCAGTTCTTC. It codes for CASSDLAGSSYNEQFF.

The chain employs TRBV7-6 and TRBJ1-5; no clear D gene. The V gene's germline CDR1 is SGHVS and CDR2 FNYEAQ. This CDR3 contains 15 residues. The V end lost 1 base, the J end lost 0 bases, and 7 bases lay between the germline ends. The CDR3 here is CASSLVADSNQPQHF. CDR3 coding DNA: TGTGCCAGCAGCTTAGTGGCAGATAGCAATCAGCCCCAGCATTTT.

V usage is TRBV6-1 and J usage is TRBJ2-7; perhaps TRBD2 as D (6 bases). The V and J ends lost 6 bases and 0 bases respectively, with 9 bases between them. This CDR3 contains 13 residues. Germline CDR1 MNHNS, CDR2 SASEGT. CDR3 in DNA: TGTGCCAGCAGCGGGGGATTCTCCTACGAGCAGTACTTC. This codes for CASSGGFSYEQYF.

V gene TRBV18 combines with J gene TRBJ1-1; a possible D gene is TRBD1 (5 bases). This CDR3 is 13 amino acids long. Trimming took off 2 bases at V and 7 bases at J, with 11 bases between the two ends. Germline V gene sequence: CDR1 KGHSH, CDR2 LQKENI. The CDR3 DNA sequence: TGTGCCAGCTCACCAATCGGACAAGTTGAAGCTTTCTTT. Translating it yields CASSPIGQVEAFF. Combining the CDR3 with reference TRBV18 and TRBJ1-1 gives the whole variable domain NAGVMQNPRHLVRRRGQEARLRCSPMKGHSHVYWYRQLPEEGLKFMVYLQKENIIDESGMPKERFSAEFPKEGPSILRIQQVVRGDSAAYFCASSPIGQVEAFFGQGTRLTVV.

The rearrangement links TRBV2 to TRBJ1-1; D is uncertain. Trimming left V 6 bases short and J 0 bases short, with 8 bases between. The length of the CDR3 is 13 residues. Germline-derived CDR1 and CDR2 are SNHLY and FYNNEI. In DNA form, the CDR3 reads TGTGCCAGCAGCCCTATGGTGAACACTGAAGCTTTCTTT. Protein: CASSPMVNTEAFF.

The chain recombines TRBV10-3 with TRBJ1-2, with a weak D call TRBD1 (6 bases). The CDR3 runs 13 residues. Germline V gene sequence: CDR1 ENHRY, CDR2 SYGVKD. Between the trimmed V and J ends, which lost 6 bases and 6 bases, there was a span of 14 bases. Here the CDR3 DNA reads TGTGCCATCAGAAATGGGCCAGGGGATGGCTACACCTTC. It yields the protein CAIRNGPGDGYTF.

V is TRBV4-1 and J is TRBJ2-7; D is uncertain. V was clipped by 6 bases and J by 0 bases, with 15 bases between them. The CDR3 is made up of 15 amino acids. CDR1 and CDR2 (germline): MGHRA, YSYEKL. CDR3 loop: CASSNPTLSSYEQYF. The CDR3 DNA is TGCGCCAGCAGTAACCCAACTTTAAGCTCCTACGAGCAGTACTTC.

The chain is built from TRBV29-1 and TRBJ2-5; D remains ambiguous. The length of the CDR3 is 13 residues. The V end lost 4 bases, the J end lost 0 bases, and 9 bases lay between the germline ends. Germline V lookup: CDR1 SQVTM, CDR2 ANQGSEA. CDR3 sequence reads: CSVVSPYQETQYF. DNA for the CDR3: TGCAGCGTTGTTTCCCCGTACCAAGAGACCCAGTACTTC.

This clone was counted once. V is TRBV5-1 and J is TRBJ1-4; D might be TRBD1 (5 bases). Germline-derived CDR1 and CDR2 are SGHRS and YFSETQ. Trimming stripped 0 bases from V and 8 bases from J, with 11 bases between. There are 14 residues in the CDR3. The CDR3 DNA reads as TGCGCCAGCAGCTTGGAAAGGGAGGGGGAAAAACTGTTTTTT. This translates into CASSLEREGEKLFF.

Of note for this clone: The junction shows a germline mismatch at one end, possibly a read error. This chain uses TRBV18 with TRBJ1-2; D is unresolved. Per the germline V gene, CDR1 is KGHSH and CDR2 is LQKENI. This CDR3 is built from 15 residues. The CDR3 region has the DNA TGTGCCAGCTCACCACCTAACGCGGCGGGGAATGGGTACACCTTC. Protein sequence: CASSPPNAAGNGYTF. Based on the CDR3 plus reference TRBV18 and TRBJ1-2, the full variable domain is NAGVMQNPRHLVRRRGQEARLRCSPMKGHSHVYWYRQLPEEGLKFMVYLQKENIIDESGMPKERFSAEFPKEGPSILRIQQVVRGDSAAYFCASSPPNAAGNGYTFGSGTRLTVV.

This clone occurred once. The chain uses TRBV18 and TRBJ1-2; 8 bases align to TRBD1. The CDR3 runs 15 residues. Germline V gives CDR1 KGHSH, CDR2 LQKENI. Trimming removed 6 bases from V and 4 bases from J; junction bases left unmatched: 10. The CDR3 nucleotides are TGTGCCAGCTCTCCAATTCCAGGGGGCGTCTATGGCTACACCTTC. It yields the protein CASSPIPGGVYGYTF.